This TCR beta chain derives from a study of CD8+ T cells in alopecia areata. Study-wide points: Higher clonality than in normal scalp was seen in lesional scalp, especially alopecia totalis/universalis.

The CDR3 runs to 13 residues. Trimming took 4 bases from V and 6 from J, leaving 14 bases between them. Germline loops: CDR1 SGHNT, CDR2 YYREEE (reference sequence). RNA, once extracted, was reverse transcribed into cDNA for use as the sequencing template. Method: immunoSEQ multiplex PCR; TCRdb's copy keeps in-frame clones and lacks some. The sample has about 150,000 clones, roughly 48% seen once. As for this clone: Antigen unknown.

This receptor was obtained from a human donor with alopecia areata. This chain joins TRBV5-4 and TRBJ2-7; D possibly corresponds to TRBD2 (5 bases). Sequencing was carried out using CD4+ T cells sorted from blood. The CDR3 loop reads CASSARTGIEQYF. The CDR3 DNA reads as TGTGCCAGCAGCGCGCGGACTGGAATCGAGCAGTACTTC.